Reported below is one T cell receptor (beta chain). Per the germline V gene, CDR1 is SGHTS and CDR2 is YDEGEE. There are 12 residues in the CDR3. The V end was cut by 4 bases, the J end by 6 bases, with 10 bases between. This sample stems from a study of T cell repertoires in cytomegalovirus infection. TCRdb processed the reads anew with MiXCR; each CDR3 protein has one entry. The table records approximately 630,000 distinct CDR3 sequences, around 24% of them present only once. Material for sequencing was CD8+ T cells from PBMCs. The chain recombines TRBV5-8 with TRBJ1-2; no clear D. The sequence was obtained from a human donor in good health (CMV status not recorded). Some clones in this sample may be carry-over from other donors' samples. The CDR3 here is CASSPRSDGYTF. CDR3 DNA sequence: TGTGCCAGCAGCCCTAGAAGCGATGGCTACACCTTC.